Below are 25 T cell receptor beta chains sequenced from a single sample in a study of blood T cell repertoires in COVID-19. Repertoires were generated with immunoSEQ multiplex PCR, while TCRdb's copy carries only in-frame clones and drops some. The data show 200,000 to 300,000 clones, about 91% seen once. The sequenced material came from PBMCs or T cells enriched from blood (not recorded which). These receptors came from a middle-aged woman with acute COVID-19.

CDR3 sequence reads: CASSSGTDFRRRAFF. The DNA for the CDR3 is TGTGCCAGCAGTTCCGGGACAGACTTTCGAAGGCGAGCTTTCTTT. The chain uses TRBV28 and TRBJ1-1; 7 positions agree with TRBD1. This CDR3 comprises 15 residues. J gave up 10 bases and V 4 bases, and 15 bases lay outside the gene matches. Germline CDR1 MDHEN, CDR2 SYDVKM.

The chain uses TRBV15 and TRBJ2-1, with 10 nucleotides matching TRBD1. V lost 2 bases to trimming and J lost 8 bases; unmatched junction nucleotides: 6. The length of the CDR3 is 15 residues. Germline CDR1 and CDR2: LNHNV and YYDKDF (reference sequence). CDR3 protein: CATSRTGQGSHEQFF. The CDR3 DNA follows: TGTGCCACCAGCAGAACGGGACAGGGGAGCCATGAGCAGTTCTTC.

This clone has only one observation. J is TRBJ1-4 and V is TRBV6-6, with TRBD1 matching 11 bases. CDR1 and CDR2 from the germline V gene are MNHNY and SVGAGI (reference sequence). The J segment lost 6 bases and the V segment lost 6 bases, leaving 6 bases of the junction unmatched. This CDR3 spans 15 amino acids. This CDR3 is CASRDRGREDEKLFF. Here the CDR3 DNA reads TGTGCCAGCAGGGACAGGGGGCGGGAGGATGAAAAACTGTTTTTT.

The rearrangement links TRBV19 to TRBJ1-1; D unresolved. V was clipped by 0 bases and J by 1 base, with 12 bases between them. This CDR3 contains 16 residues. Germline V gives CDR1 LNHDA, CDR2 SQIVND (reference sequence). Here the CDR3 reads CASSIDLRRRNTEAFF. CDR3 sequence (DNA): TGTGCCAGTAGTATAGATCTTCGGCGGAGGAACACTGAAGCTTTCTTT.

In its sample, this clone was seen a few times. CDR3 protein: CASSPSGGGTGELFF. The CDR3 region has the DNA TGTGCCAGCTCACCGTCCGGGGGAGGCACCGGGGAGCTGTTTTTT. The chain carries TRBV18 and TRBJ2-2; possible D gene TRBD2, 6 bases. Germline V gene sequence: CDR1 KGHSH, CDR2 LQKENI. Between the trimmed V and J ends, which lost 3 bases and 4 bases, there was a span of 12 bases. CDR3 length: 15 amino acids.

This chain joins TRBV7-3 and TRBJ2-1; 11 bases are a match to TRBD1. Trimming cost V 4 bases and J 9 bases; bases outside gene matches: 8. This CDR3 comprises 15 residues. CDR1 is SGHTA, CDR2 FQGTGA, per germline. CDR3 amino acids: CASSSGTGGVSEQFF. The CDR3 DNA is TGTGCCAGCAGCTCGGGGACAGGGGGAGTGAGTGAGCAGTTCTTC.

The chain employs TRBV5-1 and TRBJ2-1; possibly TRBD2 for D (6 bases). The germline V gene encodes CDR1 SGHRS and CDR2 YFSETQ. This CDR3 has 13 amino acids. V was trimmed by 5 bases and J by 7 bases, leaving 13 bases between them. The CDR3 loop reads CASSLGGMNEQFF. DNA for the CDR3: TGCGCCAGCAGTCTGGGGGGAATGAATGAGCAGTTCTTC.

This clone was counted only a few times. The same CDR3 also results from other DNA sequences found in this sample. The chain joins TRBV6-4 to TRBJ1-6; TRBD1 aligns across 9 bases. This CDR3 spans 15 amino acids. CDR1 MRHNA and CDR2 SNTAGT come from the germline V gene. The V and J ends lost 0 bases and 7 bases, in that order; junction bases with no gene match: 1. CDR3 nucleotide sequence: TGTGCCAGCAGTGACTCCGGGACAGGGAATTCACCCCTCCACTTT. Its translation is CASSDSGTGNSPLHF.

This chain connects TRBV28 to TRBJ1-1; possible D gene TRBD1, 6 bases. The CDR3 contains 14 residues. Germline V gene sequence: CDR1 MDHEN, CDR2 SYDVKM. The V gene lost 6 bases and the J gene lost 7 bases, with 18 bases spanning the gap. The CDR3 protein is CASRTIGGRGEAFF. DNA of the CDR3: TGTGCCAGCAGAACAATCGGGGGGCGCGGTGAAGCTTTCTTT.

This rearrangement joins TRBV27 to TRBJ2-1, with TRBD2 matching over 15 bases. CDR3 length equals 16 residues. With 4 bases clipped from V and 7 bases from J, the junction kept 5 bases outside the gene matches. Germline V gives CDR1 MNHEY, CDR2 SMNVEV (reference sequence). The CDR3 DNA is TGTGCCAGCAGTTCCGGACTAGCGGGAGGGTTAAATGAGCAGTTCTTC. Protein: CASSSGLAGGLNEQFF.

This chain links TRBV24-1 with TRBJ1-1; TRBD1 matches at 12 bases. The CDR3 loop spans 15 amino acids. V was pared by 4 bases and J by 7 bases, with 6 bases of the junction left unmatched. Per the germline V gene, CDR1 is KGHDR and CDR2 is SFDVKD. CDR3 in amino acids: CATSEGTGGRVEAFF. The DNA of the CDR3 is TGTGCCACCAGTGAGGGGACAGGGGGCAGGGTTGAAGCTTTCTTT.

The rearrangement uses TRBV19 and TRBJ2-7, with D possibly being TRBD1 (5 bases). This CDR3 contains 13 residues. The germline CDR1 and CDR2 sequences are LNHDA and SQIVND (reference sequence). V lost 5 bases and J 6 bases, leaving 14 bases between the germline ends. The CDR3 protein is CASSQGPGSEQYV. The CDR3 DNA is TGTGCCAGTAGTCAAGGGCCAGGGTCCGAGCAGTACGTC.

This rearrangement joins TRBV30 to TRBJ2-2, with unresolved D. CDR3 length: 16 amino acids. Trimming took off 0 bases at V and 4 bases at J, with 15 bases between the two ends. Germline V gene data show CDR1 as GTSNPN and CDR2 as SVGIG (reference sequence). The CDR3 region is CAWSVDSHPFTGELFF. The CDR3 bases are TGTGCCTGGAGTGTAGACTCTCATCCATTCACCGGGGAGCTGTTTTTT. The variable domain in full, with the rest retrieved from reference TRBV30 and TRBJ2-2, is SQTIHQWPATLVQPVGSPLSLECTVEGTSNPNLYWYRQAAGRGLQLLFYSVGIGQISSEVPQNLSASRPQDRQFILSSKKLLLSDSGFYLCAWSVDSHPFTGELFFGEGSRLTVL.

This clone was picked up a small number of times. V is TRBV6-5 and J is TRBJ1-5, with 8 positions matching TRBD1. Germline CDR1 MNHEY, CDR2 SVGAGI. V lost 5 bases to trimming and J lost 7 bases; unmatched junction nucleotides: 4. This CDR3 spans 13 amino acids. In DNA form, the CDR3 reads TGTGCCAGCAGTCTACAGGGGGGACAGCCCCAGCATTTT. As protein: CASSLQGGQPQHF.

The V and J genes are TRBV10-2 and TRBJ2-7; 7 bases map to TRBD1. The CDR3 consists of 16 residues. CDR1 and CDR2 (germline): WSHSY, SAAADI. V trimming: 6 bases; J trimming: 0 bases; junction bases outside the gene matches: 11. The CDR3 sequence: CASSGPLTGTSYEQYF. Here the CDR3 DNA reads TGCGCCAGCAGCGGTCCCCTGACAGGGACCTCCTACGAGCAGTACTTC.

The CDR3 loop reads CASSRREWGYTF. The CDR3, as DNA: TGTGCCAGCAGTCGGAGAGAATGGGGCTACACCTTC. The chain couples TRBV28 to TRBJ1-2, with no clear D. Germline-derived CDR1 and CDR2 are MDHEN and SYDVKM. This CDR3 has 12 residues. The ends were cut back, 5 bases at V and 8 bases at J, with 12 bases in the middle.

The J gene is TRBJ2-3, the V gene TRBV4-1; TRBD1 agrees at 9 bases. V was clipped by 4 bases and J by 0 bases; unmatched bases: 2. Germline values: CDR1 MGHRA, CDR2 YSYEKL. CDR3 length equals 15 residues. CDR3 region: CASSLGTGSTDTQYF. CDR3 coding DNA: TGCGCCAGCAGCCTCGGGACAGGGAGCACAGATACGCAGTATTTT.

The V call is TRBV2, the J call TRBJ1-4; D possibly corresponds to TRBD1 (5 bases). The CDR3 is 15 amino acids. Germline-derived CDR1 and CDR2 are SNHLY and FYNNEI. Deletions cut 2 bases from V and 2 bases from J, with 9 bases between. The CDR3 DNA follows: TGTGCCAGCAGTGAACAGGGCCTTACTAATGAAAAACTGTTTTTT. This sequence encodes CASSEQGLTNEKLFF.

This clone was picked up a small number of times. This rearrangement joins TRBV9 to TRBJ1-6; TRBD1 matches at 10 bases. Germline CDR1 reads SGDLS; CDR2 reads YYNGEE. V gave up 4 bases and J gave up 3 bases; unmatched junction bases: 13. The CDR3 contains 19 residues. The CDR3 sequence is CASSPGTGALMNYNSPLHF. CDR3 coding DNA: TGTGCCAGCAGCCCGGGGACAGGGGCCCTTATGAACTATAATTCACCCCTCCACTTT.

V is TRBV2 and J is TRBJ1-2; 9 positions match TRBD1. Germline loops: CDR1 SNHLY, CDR2 FYNNEI. V dropped 4 bases and J dropped 4; count of bases not matched to a gene: 1. This CDR3 contains 13 residues. CDR3 sequence: CASSGTGVYGYTF. The DNA of the CDR3 is TGTGCCAGCAGTGGGACAGGGGTCTATGGCTACACCTTC.

The chain has TRBV28 and TRBJ2-5; 7 bases are a match to TRBD2. This CDR3 region has 16 residues. J lost 4 bases, V lost 1 base, and 9 bases had no gene match. The germline gives CDR1 MDHEN, CDR2 SYDVKM. DNA for the CDR3: TGTGCCAGCAGTTTATACGTTTCTGGGGGGGGAGAGACCCAGTACTTC. Its protein product is CASSLYVSGGGETQYF.

V gene TRBV19 combines with J gene TRBJ2-3, with 8 bases lining up with TRBD1. V dropped 6 bases and J dropped 0; count of bases not matched to a gene: 2. Germline CDR1 LNHDA, CDR2 SQIVND (reference sequence). The CDR3 consists of 14 residues. CDR3 DNA: TGTGCCAGTAGACGACAGGGGAGCACAGATACGCAGTATTTT. Residues: CASRRQGSTDTQYF.

V gene TRBV5-6 combines with J gene TRBJ1-2, with D uncertain. There are 16 residues in the CDR3. Trimming left V 3 bases short and J 4 bases short, with 19 bases between. CDR1 is SGHDT, CDR2 YYEEEE, per germline. The CDR3 reads CASSSQLGEARYGYTF. The CDR3 DNA reads TGTGCCAGCAGCTCCCAACTCGGCGAGGCTCGCTATGGCTACACCTTC.

The chain employs TRBV10-3 and TRBJ1-3; D ambiguous. Trimming took 10 bases from V and 6 from J, leaving 7 bases between them. This CDR3 comprises 10 residues. CDR1 is ENHRY and CDR2 is SYGVKD in the germline V gene. CDR3 bases: TGTGCCACCCTAGAAAACACCATATATTTT. Encoded protein: CATLENTIYF.

Remarks on this clone: This sample includes further DNA sequences coding for the same CDR3. V gene TRBV27 combines with J gene TRBJ2-7; D is perhaps TRBD1 (5 bases). Germline CDR1 and CDR2: MNHEY and SMNVEV (reference sequence). V was pared by 4 bases and J by 4 bases, with 5 bases between. The CDR3 has 11 residues. Written as DNA, the CDR3 is TGTGCCAGCAGTTCAGGGTACGAGCAGTACGTC. Translating gives CASSSGYEQYV.